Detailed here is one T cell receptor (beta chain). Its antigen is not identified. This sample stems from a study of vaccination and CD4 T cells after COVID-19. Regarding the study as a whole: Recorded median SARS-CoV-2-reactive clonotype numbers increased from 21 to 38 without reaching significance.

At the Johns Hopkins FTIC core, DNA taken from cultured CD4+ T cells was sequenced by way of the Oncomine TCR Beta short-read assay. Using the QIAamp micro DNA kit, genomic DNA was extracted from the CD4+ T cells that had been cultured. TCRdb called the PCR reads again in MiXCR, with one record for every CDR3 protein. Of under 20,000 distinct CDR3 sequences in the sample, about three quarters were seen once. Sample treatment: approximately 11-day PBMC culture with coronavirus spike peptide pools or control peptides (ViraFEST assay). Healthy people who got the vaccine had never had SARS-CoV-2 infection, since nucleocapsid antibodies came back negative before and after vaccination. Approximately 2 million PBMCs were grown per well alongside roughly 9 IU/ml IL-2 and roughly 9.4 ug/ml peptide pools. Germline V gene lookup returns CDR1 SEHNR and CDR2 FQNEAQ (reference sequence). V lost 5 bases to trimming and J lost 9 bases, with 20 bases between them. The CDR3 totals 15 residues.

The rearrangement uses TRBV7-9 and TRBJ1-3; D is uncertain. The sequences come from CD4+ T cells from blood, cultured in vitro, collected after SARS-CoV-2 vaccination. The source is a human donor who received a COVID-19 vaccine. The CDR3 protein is CASSPAGFNGITIYF. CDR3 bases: TGTGCCAGCAGCCCTGCAGGATTTAATGGTATCACCATATATTTT.